These 29 T cell receptor beta chains came from one sample sequenced in a study of post-analysis software for immune sequencing data. Whole-study findings and limits: Patients used roughly five TRBV segments, including TRBV5-6, TRBV5-1 and TRBV20-1, more often than controls.

No antigen is known for these receptors. Researchers reported that TCR beta cDNA libraries carried unique molecular identifiers. TCRdb itself ran the PCR reads through MiXCR, one entry per CDR3 protein. The table lists fewer than 850,000 distinct CDR3 sequences, just over 45% of them singletons. Sequenced material: blood. These receptors originate from a girl under 18 with multiple sclerosis.

This clonotype has only a few counts. This chain joins TRBV5-1 and TRBJ2-1; D is perhaps TRBD1 or TRBD2 (5 bases each). Trimming removed 3 bases from V and 9 bases from J, with 10 bases in between. This CDR3 comprises 12 residues. Germline V gene sequence: CDR1 SGHRS, CDR2 YFSETQ. The CDR3 DNA is TGCGCCAGCAGCTCATTTGGGGGTGAGCAGTTCTTC. Translating gives CASSSFGGEQFF.

This clonotype was detected only a few times. The V and J genes are TRBV7-6 and TRBJ2-1; D perhaps matches TRBD2 (5 bases). Looked up from germline, CDR1 is SGHVS and CDR2 is FNYEAQ. V dropped 0 bases and J dropped 7 bases, with 13 bases sitting between them. This CDR3 contains 15 residues. CDR3 region: CASSLAFLGGNEQFF. DNA of the CDR3: TGTGCCAGCAGCTTAGCGTTTCTTGGCGGGAATGAGCAGTTCTTC.

This clonotype turned up a few times. This chain joins TRBV25-1 and TRBJ2-2, with 9 bases fitting TRBD2. CDR3 length equals 17 residues. The J segment lost 4 bases and the V segment lost 4 bases, leaving 10 bases of the junction unmatched. From germline, CDR1 is MGHDK and CDR2 SYGVNS. For the CDR3, the DNA is TGTGCCAGCAGTGCCCTAGCGGGGTGGCTAGGCACCGGGGAGCTGTTTTTT. Translated, it gives CASSALAGWLGTGELFF.

The chain employs TRBV9 and TRBJ2-1, with D perhaps assigned TRBD1 or TRBD2 (6 bases each). The germline gives CDR1 SGDLS, CDR2 YYNGEE. Trimming took 0 bases from V and 8 from J, leaving 15 bases between them. The length of the CDR3 is 15 residues. The CDR3 DNA reads TGTGCCAGCAGCGTAGGTCCGGGAGAGGGGGATGAGCAGTTCTTC. This gives the protein CASSVGPGEGDEQFF.

The chain uses TRBV4-1 and TRBJ1-4; weak D call: TRBD1 (6 bases). V was cut by 2 bases and J by 17 bases, with 24 bases left in between. This CDR3 comprises 15 residues. Germline assignment: CDR1 MGHRA and CDR2 YSYEKL. As DNA, the CDR3 is TGCGCCAGCAGCCAAACTCAGGGGCCGAACACTGAAGCTTTTTTT. It codes for CASSQTQGPNTEAFF.

The rearrangement joins TRBV7-2 to TRBJ1-1, with a possible D match to TRBD1 (6 bases). CDR1 is SGHTA and CDR2 is FQGNSA in the germline V gene. The CDR3 is made up of 15 amino acids. The V and J ends lost 6 bases and 0 bases respectively, with 14 bases between them. The CDR3 DNA reads as TGTGCCAGCAGTTACCAGACAGGTATGAACACTGAAGCTTTCTTT. Protein: CASSYQTGMNTEAFF.

This rearrangement joins TRBV4-2 to TRBJ2-1; tentatively, D is TRBD1 (5 bases). V was shortened by 4 bases and J by 9 bases, with 19 bases between the two germline ends. CDR3 length: 15 residues. Per the germline V gene, CDR1 is LGHNA and CDR2 is YNFKEQ. CDR3 region: CASSLGPDKQGEQFF. The CDR3 DNA reads as TGTGCCAGCAGCCTCGGACCAGACAAGCAGGGTGAGCAGTTCTTC.

This rearrangement joins TRBV12-3 or TRBV12-4 to TRBJ2-7; D is perhaps TRBD1 (5 bases). V shed 1 base and J shed 1 base, with 8 bases lying between them. CDR3 length: 14 residues. This CDR3 reads CASSLGTFSYEQYF. The CDR3 DNA reads TGTGCCAGCAGTTTAGGGACATTTTCCTACGAGCAGTACTTC.

This chain uses TRBV4-3 with TRBJ2-7; TRBD2 matches at 11 bases. Trimming took 1 base from V and 4 from J; bases not matched to a gene: 9. CDR1 is LGHNA, CDR2 YSLEER, per germline. CDR3 length equals 17 residues. The CDR3 sequence is CASSQGSAASGRYEQYF. CDR3 nucleotide sequence: TGCGCCAGCAGCCAAGGGTCGGCGGCTAGCGGGAGGTACGAGCAGTACTTC.

At least ten counts were recorded for this clonotype. The chain uses TRBV7-2 and TRBJ2-7; D unresolved. The V and J ends lost 5 bases and 0 bases respectively, with 2 bases between them. The CDR3 spans 11 residues. In germline, CDR1 is SGHTA, CDR2 FQGNSA. The CDR3 DNA is TGTGCCAGCAGCGTCTCCTACGAGCAGTACTTC. It yields the protein CASSVSYEQYF.

This chain joins TRBV7-9 and TRBJ2-7; a weak D match, TRBD2 (5 bases). The germline V and J ends were trimmed by 0 bases and 2 bases, with 14 bases remaining between them. The CDR3 totals 16 residues. Per the germline V gene, CDR1 is SEHNR and CDR2 is FQNEAQ (reference sequence). The CDR3 here is CASSLASDLETYEQYF. The DNA of the CDR3 is TGTGCCAGCAGCTTAGCTTCGGACTTGGAAACCTACGAGCAGTACTTC.

The rearrangement joins TRBV20-1 to TRBJ2-7, with 12 positions matching TRBD2. The germline V gene has CDR1 DFQATT and CDR2 SNEGSKA (reference sequence). CDR3 length: 14 amino acids. Trimming took 6 bases from V and 5 from J; bases not matched to a gene: 8. The CDR3 reads CSAWTSGMADEQYF. In DNA form, the CDR3 reads TGCAGTGCGTGGACTAGCGGGATGGCCGACGAGCAGTACTTC.

This clonotype occurred a few times. The chain combines TRBV9 with TRBJ2-7; TRBD1 matches 8 bases. Losses at the gene ends were 3 bases for V and 6 bases for J; bases not matched to a gene: 8. CDR3 length equals 14 residues. Germline V CDR1 and CDR2: SGDLS, YYNGEE. The CDR3 loop is CASSAGTGSIEQYF. CDR3 in DNA: TGTGCCAGCAGCGCTGGGACAGGATCGATCGAGCAGTACTTC.

The chain combines TRBV24-1 with TRBJ2-2; the D gene is possibly TRBD1 (6 bases). The CDR3 runs 16 residues. The V gene lost 4 bases and the J gene lost 1 base, with 12 bases spanning the gap. Germline V lookup: CDR1 KGHDR, CDR2 SFDVKD. The CDR3 DNA is TGTGCCACCAGTGACTATTCGACAGGGAACACCGGGGAGCTGTTTTTT. Its protein is CATSDYSTGNTGELFF.

The rearrangement uses TRBV6-5 and TRBJ2-1; no firm D call. Trimming shortened V by 0 bases and J by 10 bases, and 13 bases separated the two germline ends. This CDR3 region has 14 residues. Germline V gene lookup returns CDR1 MNHEY and CDR2 SVGAGI. The CDR3 DNA reads as TGTGCCAGCAGTTACTCGATATCCGTCGGCGAGCAGTTCTTC. Its translation is CASSYSISVGEQFF.

The rearrangement links TRBV3-1 to TRBJ2-5, with 13 bases lining up with TRBD2. The CDR3 length is 16 residues. Germline V gene sequence: CDR1 LGHDT, CDR2 YNNKEL (reference sequence). V lost 2 bases and J lost 6; bases outside the gene matches: 6. In DNA form, the CDR3 reads TGTGCCAGCAGCCAACTTGGACTAGCGGGAGTAAAGACCCAGTACTTC. Its protein is CASSQLGLAGVKTQYF.

The rearrangement joins TRBV28 to TRBJ1-5, with 8 bases fitting TRBD1. Germline values: CDR1 MDHEN, CDR2 SYDVKM. The length of the CDR3 is 16 residues. The junction had 6 bases not matched to a gene; V was cut back by 3 bases and J by 2 bases. The CDR3 here is CASSFYGTGRNQPQHF. CDR3 sequence (DNA): TGTGCCAGCAGTTTCTACGGGACAGGCCGCAATCAGCCCCAGCATTTT.

This clonotype has only a few counts. The chain's CDR3 is CASSYSLTGTESTDTQYF. The CDR3 bases are TGTGCCAGCAGCTACAGTTTAACGGGGACAGAAAGCACAGATACGCAGTATTTT. V and J are TRBV28 and TRBJ2-3; TRBD1 matches at 7 bases. Trimming cost V 6 bases and J 0 bases; bases outside gene matches: 15. Germline V gives CDR1 MDHEN, CDR2 SYDVKM. This CDR3 spans 18 amino acids.

The chain carries TRBV29-1 and TRBJ2-5, with 7 bases lining up with TRBD1. Germline trimming cut 7 bases from V and 5 bases from J; bases unmatched to any gene: 19. CDR1 is SQVTM and CDR2 is ANQGSEA in the germline V gene. The CDR3 consists of 16 residues. In DNA, the CDR3 is TGCAGCGCCACGGACCCACAAGACAGGGCTGGCGAGACCCAGTACTTC. This encodes CSATDPQDRAGETQYF.

The genes are TRBV2 and TRBJ2-7, with D possibly being TRBD1 (6 bases). With the DNA end fitting TRBJ2-5 better, the J assignment may be wrong. This CDR3 comprises 13 residues. In germline, CDR1 is SNHLY, CDR2 FYNNEI. The CDR3 bases are TGTGCCAGCAGCACGACCAGGGGCGAGACCCAGTACTTC. Its protein is CASSTTRGETQYF.

This chain links TRBV2 with TRBJ1-4; the D gene is possibly TRBD1 (5 bases). Germline assignment: CDR1 SNHLY and CDR2 FYNNEI. Trimming cost V 3 bases and J 7 bases, with 9 bases left between them. The CDR3 runs to 13 residues. The CDR3: CASSEVRGEKLFF. CDR3 nucleotide sequence: TGTGCCAGCAGTGAGGTTAGGGGTGAAAAACTGTTTTTT.

This rearrangement joins TRBV25-1 to TRBJ2-4; tentatively, D is TRBD1 or TRBD2 (5 bases each). The better agreement between TRBJ2-5 and the DNA end casts doubt on the J call. CDR1 is MGHDK, CDR2 SYGVNS, per germline. This CDR3 is 14 amino acids long. CDR3 DNA sequence: TGTGCCAGCAGTGAATTGGGGGTGGGGGAGACCCAGTACTTC. Translated, it gives CASSELGVGETQYF.

This clonotype came up a few times. J is TRBJ2-5 and V is TRBV12-3 or TRBV12-4; the match to TRBD2 covers 12 bases. This CDR3 has 16 amino acids. The V and J ends lost 3 bases and 4 bases, in that order; junction bases with no gene match: 6. CDR3 coding DNA: TGTGCCAGCAGTTTCGCTAGCGGGAGGGTTGGAGAGACCCAGTACTTC. Amino acids: CASSFASGRVGETQYF.

This clonotype was counted between two and nine times. The CDR3 nucleotides are TGTGCCAGCAGCCCCCGGACGGCCAATGACGAGCAGTACTTC. Translation gives CASSPRTANDEQYF. This rearrangement joins TRBV7-8 to TRBJ2-7; no definite D call. Trimming stripped 5 bases from V and 5 bases from J, with 16 bases between. Germline V gene sequence: CDR1 SGHVS, CDR2 FQNEAQ. The CDR3 loop spans 14 amino acids.

About this clonotype itself: This may be a read error, as it is one base from a much larger clone. This chain uses TRBV24-1 with TRBJ2-1; no definite D call. Germline assignment: CDR1 KGHDR and CDR2 SFDVKD. Trimming shortened V by 0 bases and J by 0 bases, and 8 bases separated the two germline ends. The CDR3 has 16 amino acids. Here the CDR3 reads CATSDLVSDSYNEQFF. DNA of the CDR3: TGTGCCACCAGTGATTTGGTAAGCGACTCCTACAATGAGCAGTTCTTC.

In this sample, this clonotype turned up a few times. This chain joins TRBV6-5 and TRBJ2-1; 8 positions match TRBD2. The V and J ends lost 2 bases and 5 bases, in that order; junction bases with no gene match: 5. This CDR3 comprises 15 residues. Germline lookup yields CDR1 MNHEY and CDR2 SVGAGI. CDR3 region: CASSYAGGLNNEQFF. The CDR3 coding sequence is TGTGCCAGCAGTTACGCGGGAGGCCTTAACAATGAGCAGTTCTTC.

This chain uses TRBV4-3 with TRBJ2-4; TRBD2 aligns across 7 bases. This CDR3 spans 17 amino acids. Germline lookup yields CDR1 LGHNA and CDR2 YSLEER. Losses at the gene ends were 1 base for V and 3 bases for J; bases not matched to a gene: 9. CDR3 nucleotide sequence: TGCGCCAGCAGCCAAGGCAGGATCGGCGGGAGCAAAAACATTCAGTACTTC. Translation: CASSQGRIGGSKNIQYF.

The rearrangement uses TRBV29-1 and TRBJ2-1; 10 bases align to TRBD2. V was clipped by 2 bases and J by 7 bases; unmatched bases: 17. This CDR3 region has 18 residues. In germline, CDR1 is SQVTM, CDR2 ANQGSEA. CDR3 amino acids: CSVEPGPASGRVRNEQFF. CDR3 coding DNA: TGCAGCGTTGAACCGGGACCCGCTAGCGGGAGAGTAAGAAATGAGCAGTTCTTC.

This rearrangement joins TRBV15 to TRBJ2-3; D is unclear. Germline V gene lookup returns CDR1 LNHNV and CDR2 YYDKDF (reference sequence). The CDR3 length is 15 residues. The V end lost 0 bases, the J end lost 5 bases, and 12 bases lay between the germline ends. The CDR3 protein is CATSRDGSIGDTQYF. CDR3 nucleotide sequence: TGTGCCACCAGCAGAGATGGCAGTATTGGAGATACGCAGTATTTT.